Listed here are 2 T cell receptor beta chains from one sample, sequenced in a study of Ad26.COV2.S vaccination and SARS-CoV-2 variants. Libraries were prepared by immunoSEQ multiplex PCR; TCRdb keeps only in-frame clonotypes and omits some of them. This table has about 680,000 clones, roughly nine tenths appearing once. The sample's treatment: some 20 received Ad26.COV2.S at low or high dose, single or two shots; 5 received placebo; per-sample allocation not given. Samples came from day 63 after the first vaccine or placebo injection. The sample consisted of peripheral blood, taken in a trial of Ad26.COV2.S vaccine versus placebo. The origin of the receptors is a person aged 18-60 years who received the Ad26.COV2.S COVID-19 vaccine or a placebo.

Details on this clone: This same CDR3 is encoded by further DNA sequences in the sample. The rearrangement links TRBV12-3 or TRBV12-4 to TRBJ2-7; 10 bases align to TRBD1. This CDR3 spans 13 amino acids. V trimming: 6 bases; J trimming: 4 bases; junction bases outside the gene matches: 3. The CDR3 loop is CASSLGQGYEQYF. In DNA form, the CDR3 reads TGTGCCAGCAGCCTGGGACAGGGGTACGAGCAGTACTTC.

About this clone: Other DNA sequences from this sample encode an identical CDR3 as well. The CDR3, as DNA: TGTGCCAGCTCACCCCGACGGGACACTGAAGCTTTCTTT. Encoded protein: CASSPRRDTEAFF. This chain connects TRBV18 to TRBJ1-1; D remains unclear. The CDR3 is made up of 13 amino acids. V lost 3 bases and J 3 bases, leaving 8 bases between the germline ends. Germline values: CDR1 KGHSH, CDR2 LQKENI.